This TCR beta chain was sequenced in a study of T cell changes during pregnancy in multiple sclerosis. In germline, CDR1 is SGHKS, CDR2 YYEKEE (reference sequence). V gave up 5 bases and J gave up 7 bases; unmatched junction bases: 13. This CDR3 has 15 residues. Here immunoSEQ multiplex PCR was the method, and the copy in TCRdb shows in-frame clones only, minus some. Of about 44,000 clones in the sample, 92% were seen once. The chain uses TRBV5-5 and TRBJ2-7, with TRBD1 identical over 9 bases. The material sequenced was CD4+ T cells from peripheral blood mononuclear cells, taken in the third trimester of pregnancy. This clonotype was sampled from a female donor with multiple sclerosis, enrolled in a pregnancy study. CDR3 loop: CASRPPGTGFEEQYF. The DNA of the CDR3 is TGTGCCAGCAGGCCGCCCGGGACAGGGTTCGAGGAGCAGTACTTC.